This TCR beta chain was sequenced in a study of blood T cells in healthy people across ages. General study points: Possibly, changes in expanded clonotypes were confounded because donor CMV status was unknown. Compared with aged donors, long-lived donors showed fewer expanded clones, suggesting selection. Total diversity from one million sequenced T cells was likely underestimated.

The authors ran a second PCR of 7 to 11 cycles using a sample-barcoded 5' primer and a J-beta primer mix. With 12 random nucleotides, a template-switch adaptor tagged each individual cDNA molecule. TCRdb processed the 5' RACE reads anew with MiXCR; each CDR3 protein has one entry. The table records roughly 1.6 million distinct CDR3 sequences, about 31% of them present only once. This clonotype was picked up a small number of times. Its antigen is not identified. The sequence was obtained from a woman in her thirties in good health. Sample: blood.

The CDR3 DNA sequence: TGTGCCAGCAGCTTGTCCGTGAAACAGCTAGCGGATTACGAGCAGTACTTC. This encodes CASSLSVKQLADYEQYF. The chain has TRBV5-6 and TRBJ2-7; 7 bases align to TRBD2. V dropped 1 base and J dropped 4; count of bases not matched to a gene: 14. Germline V gene data show CDR1 as SGHDT and CDR2 as YYEEEE. The CDR3 extends over 17 amino acids.